Listed here are 13 T cell receptor beta chains from one sample, sequenced in a study of T cell repertoires in cytomegalovirus infection. Antigens for these TCRs are unknown. One entry per CDR3 protein, called by TCRdb with MiXCR from the reads. This sample has some 700,000 distinct CDR3 sequences, with about 33% found just once. Sequencing used cultured PBMCs, obtained from culture after CMV antigen stimulation. Every receptor here comes from a human donor in good health (CMV status not recorded). Some clones in this sample may be carry-over from other donors' samples.

The chain is built from TRBV5-1 and TRBJ2-7; D may match TRBD1 or TRBD2 (5 bases each). Between the trimmed V and J ends, which lost 3 bases and 1 base, there was a span of 14 bases. This CDR3 is built from 15 residues. Per the germline V gene, CDR1 is SGHRS and CDR2 is YFSETQ. The CDR3 loop is CASSSGQIISYEQYF. The CDR3 region has the DNA TGCGCCAGCAGCTCGGGGCAGATAATTTCCTACGAGCAGTACTTC.

The CDR3 region has the DNA TGTGCCAGCATACGATCAGGGGGTGAGCAGTACTTC. Its translation is CASIRSGGEQYF. This chain joins TRBV2 and TRBJ2-7, with TRBD1 identical over 7 bases. The CDR3 has 12 residues. Unmatched junction bases numbered 7, after V lost 7 bases and J lost 7 bases. CDR1 and CDR2 from the germline V gene are SNHLY and FYNNEI.

This clonotype was observed a handful of times. V usage is TRBV5-4 and J usage is TRBJ2-3; D is unclear. Germline CDR1 reads SGHNT; CDR2 reads YYREEE (reference sequence). V lost 0 bases, J lost 3 bases, and 11 bases lay in between. This CDR3 is 15 amino acids long. The CDR3 region has the DNA TGTGCCAGCAGCTTGGGCAGGATCGGTACAGATACGCAGTATTTT. Its protein is CASSLGRIGTDTQYF. The whole variable domain, remainder taken from reference TRBV5-4 and TRBJ2-3, is ETGVTQSPTHLIKTRGQQVTLRCSSQSGHNTVSWYQQALGQGPQFIFQYYREEENGRGNFPPRFSGLQFPNYSSELNVNALELDDSALYLCASSLGRIGTDTQYFGPGTRLTVL.

The chain combines TRBV19 with TRBJ2-6; no firm D call. This CDR3 is built from 18 residues. Germline V lookup: CDR1 LNHDA, CDR2 SQIVND (reference sequence). V was cut by 2 bases and J by 0 bases, with 14 bases left in between. CDR3 in amino acids: CASSIRGGVFSGANVLTF. As DNA, the CDR3 is TGTGCCAGTAGTATACGTGGCGGAGTTTTCTCTGGGGCCAACGTCCTGACTTTC.

The chain carries TRBV7-6 and TRBJ2-2; D may correspond to TRBD1 or TRBD2 (6 bases each). V dropped 0 bases and J dropped 0 bases, with 14 bases sitting between them. The CDR3 sequence is 18 residues long. The germline V gene has CDR1 SGHVS and CDR2 FNYEAQ. CDR3 sequence reads: CASSLAGGTRTNTGELFF. The CDR3 DNA reads as TGTGCCAGCAGCTTAGCGGGGGGCACTAGGACGAACACCGGGGAGCTGTTTTTT. Based on the CDR3 plus reference TRBV7-6 and TRBJ2-2, the full variable domain is GAGVSQSPRYKVTKRGQDVALRCDPISGHVSLYWYRQALGQGPEFLTYFNYEAQQDKSGLPNDRFSAERPEGSISTLTIQRTEQRDSAMYRCASSLAGGTRTNTGELFFGEGSRLTVL.

This clonotype was seen a few times. CDR3 in DNA: TGTGCCAGCACCCGGGACAGGGAGTTGGGCACCGGGGAGCTGTTTTTT. This gives the protein CASTRDRELGTGELFF. J is TRBJ2-2 and V is TRBV28; TRBD1 matches 9 bases. The CDR3 is 16 residues long. The germline V gene encodes CDR1 MDHEN and CDR2 SYDVKM. V was pared by 7 bases and J by 4 bases, with 10 bases of the junction left unmatched.

J is TRBJ1-3 and V is TRBV4-2, with 8 bases fitting TRBD1. The V gene's germline CDR1 is LGHNA and CDR2 YNFKEQ. The CDR3 covers 15 residues. J was trimmed by 3 bases and V by 5 bases; bases with no gene match: 6. As DNA, the CDR3 is TGTGCCAGCAGCTGGACAGGGAGCTTTGGAAACACCATATATTTT. Encoded protein: CASSWTGSFGNTIYF.

This clonotype was seen more than once but under ten times. This chain connects TRBV10-2 to TRBJ1-5; D gene ambiguous. The germline V and J ends were trimmed by 0 bases and 3 bases, with 6 bases remaining between them. There are 14 residues in the CDR3. The germline CDR1 and CDR2 sequences are WSHSY and SAAADI. This CDR3 is CASSESSFNQPQHF. The CDR3 DNA follows: TGCGCCAGCAGTGAGTCGTCCTTCAATCAGCCCCAGCATTTT.

The J gene is TRBJ1-1, the V gene TRBV6-1, with 8 bases identical to TRBD1. CDR1 and CDR2 (germline): MNHNS, SASEGT. J lost 3 bases, V lost 7 bases, and 7 bases had no gene match. The CDR3 is 14 amino acids. CDR3 nucleotide sequence: TGTGCCAGCATTCAAAACAGGGGGGACACTGAAGCTTTCTTT. Encoded protein: CASIQNRGDTEAFF.

The chain has TRBV19 and TRBJ2-5; D gene uncertain. The V end was cut by 8 bases, the J end by 3 bases, with 7 bases between. The CDR3 sequence is 11 residues long. Germline lookup yields CDR1 LNHDA and CDR2 SQIVND (reference sequence). The CDR3, as DNA: TGTGCCAGTGGCAGCGAAGAGACCCAGTACTTC. Its translation is CASGSEETQYF. The full variable domain, completed using reference TRBV19 and TRBJ2-5, is DGGITQSPKYLFRKEGQNVTLSCEQNLNHDAMYWYRQDPGQGLRLIYYSQIVNDFQKGDIAEGYSVSREKKESFPLTVTSAQKNPTAFYLCASGSEETQYFGPGTRLLVL.

This clonotype was found once. This rearrangement joins TRBV4-1 to TRBJ2-3; no reliable D call. V dropped 4 bases and J dropped 2 bases, with 13 bases sitting between them. Germline loops: CDR1 MGHRA, CDR2 YSYEKL. The CDR3 loop spans 15 amino acids. CDR3 sequence (DNA): TGCGCCAGCAGCCCAAAGGTGTCGAACACAGATACGCAGTATTTT. The encoded protein is CASSPKVSNTDTQYF.

The CDR3 spells CASSLGPTEPQHF. The CDR3 DNA reads TGTGCCAGCAGTTTAGGACCCACCGAGCCCCAGCATTTT. The V and J genes are TRBV12-3 or TRBV12-4 and TRBJ1-5; D call uncertain. The CDR3 extends over 13 amino acids. V was trimmed by 1 base and J by 8 bases, leaving 9 bases between them.

As to this clonotype: Germline and junction disagree at one end, which may indicate a read error. V gene TRBV4-1 combines with J gene TRBJ2-7, with 8 positions matching TRBD2. The germline V gene has CDR1 MGHRA and CDR2 YSYEKL. CDR3 length: 16 residues. The CDR3 reads CASSQREGRETYEQYF. CDR3 sequence (DNA): TGTGCCAGCAGCCAACGGGAGGGCAGGGAGACTTACGAGCAGTACTTC.